The 31 T cell receptor beta chains in this list originate from one sample, sequenced in a study of OX40 agonist ivuxolimab in advanced cancers. Assay used: immunoSEQ multiplex PCR; TCRdb lists only in-frame clones, some missing. This sample carries fewer than 20,000 clones, roughly 84% of them seen once, and the ten largest clones take about 25%. The source was CD4+ or CD8+ T cells sorted from blood, collected in a trial of the OX40 agonist ivuxolimab. The receptors here all came from an adult with an advanced solid tumor such as melanoma, head and neck, liver or kidney cancer.

This clone showed up just once. This chain connects TRBV6-6 to TRBJ2-2; a possible D gene is TRBD1 (6 bases). This CDR3 spans 16 amino acids. Germline V gene sequence: CDR1 MNHNY, CDR2 SVGAGI (reference sequence). V was shortened by 2 bases and J by 0 bases, with 10 bases between the two germline ends. The CDR3 DNA is TGTGCCAGCAGTTACCTCCCAGGGGCGAACACCGGGGAGCTGTTTTTT. Translation gives CASSYLPGANTGELFF.

There are a few counts of this clone. The rearrangement uses TRBV4-1 and TRBJ1-2; 8 nucleotides line up with TRBD1. Per the germline V gene, CDR1 is MGHRA and CDR2 is YSYEKL. The CDR3 consists of 15 residues. The J segment lost 2 bases and the V segment lost 8 bases, leaving 10 bases of the junction unmatched. The CDR3 DNA is TGCGCCAGCCAGGGAGATGGGACAGGCAACTATGGCTACACCTTC. It translates to CASQGDGTGNYGYTF.

The rearrangement joins TRBV5-1 to TRBJ1-5; D is uncertain. CDR1 and CDR2 from the germline V gene are SGHRS and YFSETQ. Trimming shortened V by 2 bases and J by 6 bases, and 9 bases separated the two germline ends. The CDR3 length is 13 residues. CDR3 bases: TGCGCCAGCAGCTTTAATTCCGGTCAGCCCCAGCATTTT. This codes for CASSFNSGQPQHF.

This rearrangement joins TRBV2 to TRBJ1-1, with D possibly being TRBD1 (5 bases). The V and J ends lost 1 base and 1 base respectively, with 10 bases between them. The V gene's germline CDR1 is SNHLY and CDR2 FYNNEI. There are 15 residues in the CDR3. The CDR3 nucleotides are TGTGCCAGCAGTGAAGATTGGGGGGGGAACACTGAAGCTTTCTTT. Translating it yields CASSEDWGGNTEAFF.

This chain connects TRBV6-5 to TRBJ1-1; weak D call: TRBD1 (5 bases). Trimming stripped 3 bases from V and 8 bases from J, with 10 bases between. The CDR3 has 12 residues. CDR1 MNHEY and CDR2 SVGAGI come from the germline V gene. The DNA of the CDR3 is TGTGCCAGCAGTTATAGCCAGGGCGAAGCTTTCTTT. Translating gives CASSYSQGEAFF.

The count of this clone is one. The chain uses TRBV28 and TRBJ2-7; D gene uncertain. Germline loops: CDR1 MDHEN, CDR2 SYDVKM. Trimming removed 3 bases at V and 2 bases at J, with 8 bases between. CDR3 length: 13 amino acids. This chain's CDR3 is CASSLGMTYEQYF. The CDR3 nucleotides read TGTGCCAGCAGTTTGGGCATGACCTACGAGCAGTACTTC.

The rearrangement links TRBV25-1 to TRBJ2-5, with D perhaps matching TRBD2 (6 bases). Germline-derived CDR1 and CDR2 are MGHDK and SYGVNS. The CDR3 spans 16 residues. Between the trimmed V and J ends, which lost 4 bases and 5 bases, there was a span of 20 bases. Written as DNA, the CDR3 is TGTGCCAGCAGTGGTCCCCCGGGAGAGACCCGGGAGACCCAGTACTTC. Its protein product is CASSGPPGETRETQYF.

The rearrangement links TRBV27 to TRBJ2-5, with unresolved D. Trimming pared 3 bases from V and 2 bases from J, leaving 7 bases between. The CDR3 runs to 13 residues. CDR1 MNHEY and CDR2 SMNVEV come from the germline V gene (reference sequence). The CDR3 protein is CASSFSHQETQYF. The CDR3 DNA follows: TGTGCCAGCAGTTTCTCGCATCAAGAGACCCAGTACTTC.

This clone showed up just a few times. The chain uses TRBV5-5 and TRBJ1-1; D gene ambiguous. Trimming removed 0 bases from V and 5 bases from J, with 2 bases in between. This CDR3 comprises 11 residues. Per germline, CDR1 SGHKS and CDR2 YYEKEE (reference sequence). CDR3 nucleotides: TGTGCCAGCAGCTTGGAGACTGAAGCTTTCTTT. It is translated as CASSLETEAFF.

The chain combines TRBV6-5 with TRBJ2-1; 10 bases map to TRBD2. In germline, CDR1 is MNHEY, CDR2 SVGAGI. V trimming: 8 bases; J trimming: 9 bases; junction bases outside the gene matches: 10. The CDR3 is 14 residues long. CDR3 nucleotides: TGTGCCAGCGCTAGCGGGGGCCCCTTGGGTGAGCAGTTCTTC. It specifies CASASGGPLGEQFF.

The gene calls are TRBV7-9 and TRBJ2-7, with 11 bases lining up with TRBD1. Germline trimming cut 1 base from V and 3 bases from J; bases unmatched to any gene: 2. This CDR3 has 15 residues. Germline CDR1 is SEHNR and CDR2 is FQNEAQ (reference sequence). CDR3 nucleotide sequence: TGTGCCAGCAGCTTAGTCGGGACAGGGGGCTACGAGCAGTACTTC. Amino acids: CASSLVGTGGYEQYF.

This sequence joins TRBV14 and TRBJ2-7; 8 bases map to TRBD1. The CDR3 is made up of 14 amino acids. Trimming cost V 4 bases and J 2 bases; bases outside gene matches: 4. CDR1 is SGHDN and CDR2 is FVKESK in the germline V gene. The CDR3 DNA reads TGTGCCAGCAGCCCTTGGACAGGGCCCTACGAGCAGTACTTC. Protein: CASSPWTGPYEQYF.

This chain uses TRBV5-1 with TRBJ2-3; 13 bases fit TRBD2. CDR1 SGHRS and CDR2 YFSETQ come from the germline V gene. This CDR3 is 15 amino acids long. Unmatched junction bases numbered 4, after V lost 4 bases and J lost 5 bases. The CDR3 coding sequence is TGCGCCAGCAGCCTGACTAGCGGGGGGCGAGATACGCAGTATTTT. This sequence encodes CASSLTSGGRDTQYF.

The gene calls are TRBV5-4 and TRBJ1-3; TRBD1 matches 9 bases. The CDR3 covers 15 residues. Trimming cost V 4 bases and J 4 bases; bases outside gene matches: 6. Per germline, CDR1 SGHNT and CDR2 YYREEE (reference sequence). For the CDR3, the DNA is TGTGCCAGCAGCAGGGGACAGGGTTTAGGAAACACCATATATTTT. This translates into CASSRGQGLGNTIYF.

The rearrangement joins TRBV5-6 to TRBJ1-2; 9 nucleotides align to TRBD1. Unmatched junction bases numbered 4, after V lost 4 bases and J lost 3 bases. CDR1 SGHDT and CDR2 YYEEEE come from the germline V gene. This CDR3 region has 14 residues. The chain's CDR3 is CASSAGQGYYGYTF. For the CDR3, the DNA is TGTGCCAGCAGCGCCGGACAGGGGTACTATGGCTACACCTTC.

The chain joins TRBV9 to TRBJ2-1; 10 nucleotides match TRBD1. Losses at the gene ends were 3 bases for V and 2 bases for J; bases not matched to a gene: 5. There are 16 residues in the CDR3. The V gene's germline CDR1 is SGDLS and CDR2 YYNGEE. The CDR3 is CASSAPGQGAYNEQFF. CDR3 nucleotide sequence: TGTGCCAGCAGCGCCCCAGGACAGGGGGCCTACAATGAGCAGTTCTTC.

V and J are TRBV30 and TRBJ2-7; tentatively, D is TRBD1 or TRBD2 (5 bases each). The CDR3 runs to 13 residues. V lost 8 bases, J lost 5 bases, and 19 bases lay in between. Germline-derived CDR1 and CDR2 are GTSNPN and SVGIG (reference sequence). CDR3: CAGRDRGADEQYF. The CDR3 nucleotides read TGTGCCGGAAGGGACCGGGGAGCCGACGAGCAGTACTTC.

CDR3 coding DNA: TGTGCCAGCAGCCTCCTCGGGGACGGGGATGAAAAACTGTTTTTT. It specifies CASSLLGDGDEKLFF. The rearrangement links TRBV7-6 to TRBJ1-4, with D possibly TRBD1 on 5 matching bases. This CDR3 comprises 15 residues. V was cut by 5 bases and J by 6 bases, with 16 bases left in between. CDR1 and CDR2 from the germline V gene are SGHVS and FNYEAQ.

This clone is a singleton in its sample. The gene calls are TRBV10-3 and TRBJ2-5, with 9 nucleotides matching TRBD1. The tail of the sequence fits TRBJ2-7 better, so the J call may be wrong. This CDR3 is 14 amino acids long. CDR1 and CDR2 from the germline V gene are ENHRY and SYGVKD. The CDR3, as DNA: TGTGCCATCAGAGACACAGGGGGCAAGGACGAGCAGTACTTC. This encodes CAIRDTGGKDEQYF.

The chain employs TRBV27 and TRBJ2-7; D not resolved. The V gene lost 3 bases and the J gene lost 0 bases, with 9 bases spanning the gap. CDR3 size: 14 residues. Looked up from germline, CDR1 is MNHEY and CDR2 is SMNVEV (reference sequence). The CDR3 spells CASSFGSGSYEQYF. Here the CDR3 DNA reads TGTGCCAGCAGTTTTGGCTCAGGCTCCTACGAGCAGTACTTC.

The V and J genes are TRBV28 and TRBJ1-1; D is unclear. Trimming pared 2 bases from V and 4 bases from J, leaving 2 bases between. The CDR3 runs 11 residues. CDR1 is MDHEN, CDR2 SYDVKM, per germline. The CDR3: CASSLGTEAFF. Here the CDR3 DNA reads TGTGCCAGCAGTTTAGGCACTGAAGCTTTCTTT.

The rearrangement joins TRBV9 to TRBJ1-5; no clear D gene. Germline V lookup: CDR1 SGDLS, CDR2 YYNGEE. Trimming removed 0 bases from V and 4 bases from J, with 8 bases in between. The CDR3 runs to 14 residues. The CDR3 bases are TGTGCCAGCAGCGTAGGCAGTTCGAATCAGCCCCAGCATTTT. Translated: CASSVGSSNQPQHF.

The chain is built from TRBV7-6 and TRBJ1-1; no firm D call. The CDR3 is 13 amino acids. The V end was cut by 4 bases, the J end by 11 bases, with 17 bases between. Germline V lookup: CDR1 SGHVS, CDR2 FNYEAQ. CDR3 loop: CASSYSGLREAFF. The DNA of the CDR3 is TGTGCCAGCAGCTATTCAGGTTTAAGGGAGGCTTTCTTT.

The CDR3 DNA follows: TGTGCCAGCAGTTCCCATTACGAGCAGTACTTC. It translates to CASSSHYEQYF. This chain connects TRBV27 to TRBJ2-7, with D unresolved. Germline CDR1 is MNHEY and CDR2 is SMNVEV (reference sequence). The CDR3 spans 11 residues. The V end was cut by 4 bases, the J end by 4 bases, with 5 bases between.

The rearrangement links TRBV11-3 to TRBJ1-2; D is possibly TRBD1 (6 bases). CDR3 length equals 18 residues. Looked up from germline, CDR1 is SGHNT and CDR2 is YENEEA. Deletions cut 4 bases from V and 2 bases from J, with 23 bases between. CDR3 nucleotides: TGTGCCAGCAGCTCGCTCCGGGACACGGACACCCCGAACTATGGCTACACCTTC. Translation: CASSSLRDTDTPNYGYTF.

The rearrangement joins TRBV6-1 to TRBJ2-5; 8 positions match TRBD1. Germline CDR1 and CDR2: MNHNS and SASEGT. V lost 5 bases, J lost 7 bases, and 12 bases stayed unmatched. The CDR3 extends over 15 amino acids. The CDR3 DNA reads TGTGCCAGCAGTCCATTAATCGGACAGGGAGGGACCCAGTACTTC. Translated, it gives CASSPLIGQGGTQYF.

This clone was picked up one time. This chain links TRBV29-1 with TRBJ2-7; 8 bases are a match to TRBD2. V shed 5 bases and J 3 bases; nucleotides not matched to a gene: 3. The CDR3 covers 12 residues. CDR1 and CDR2 from the germline V gene are SQVTM and ANQGSEA. The CDR3 DNA follows: TGCAGCGTTTTCGGGGGGGGCTACGAGCAGTACTTC. This sequence encodes CSVFGGGYEQYF.

V gene TRBV11-2 combines with J gene TRBJ1-6; unclear D gene. Germline assignment: CDR1 SGHAT and CDR2 FQNNGV. The CDR3 spans 13 residues. V was shortened by 4 bases and J by 6 bases, with 7 bases between the two germline ends. The CDR3 sequence: CASSYSVNSPLHF. The CDR3 nucleotides are TGTGCCAGCAGCTACTCCGTTAATTCACCCCTCCACTTT.

Here the CDR3 DNA reads TGTGCCAGCAGCGAGGGAGGGGGGTTATACGAGCAGTACTTC. This sequence encodes CASSEGGGLYEQYF. V and J are TRBV9 and TRBJ2-7; tentatively, D is TRBD2 (7 bases). V lost 3 bases and J lost 4, with 14 bases in between. Germline V gives CDR1 SGDLS, CDR2 YYNGEE. This CDR3 has 14 amino acids. The entire variable domain, with the rest obtained from reference TRBV9 and TRBJ2-7, is as follows: DSGVTQTPKHLITATGQRVTLRCSPRSGDLSVYWYQQSLDQGLQFLIQYYNGEERAKGNILERFSAQQFPDLHSELNLSSLELGDSALYFCASSEGGGLYEQYFGPGTRLTVT.

The chain has TRBV18 and TRBJ1-1; D gene ambiguous. V was trimmed by 2 bases and J by 0 bases, leaving 13 bases between them. Germline assignment: CDR1 KGHSH and CDR2 LQKENI. The CDR3 length is 16 residues. CDR3: CASSPSFRSMNTEAFF. DNA for the CDR3: TGTGCCAGCTCACCATCGTTCAGAAGCATGAACACTGAAGCTTTCTTT.

The J gene is TRBJ1-2, the V gene TRBV14, with TRBD1 identical over 8 bases. The CDR3 length is 14 residues. V was pared by 3 bases and J by 6 bases, with 6 bases of the junction left unmatched. Germline-derived CDR1 and CDR2 are SGHDN and FVKESK. The CDR3 here is CASSQTGTGDGYTF. The CDR3 DNA follows: TGTGCCAGCAGCCAGACCGGGACAGGAGATGGCTACACCTTC.